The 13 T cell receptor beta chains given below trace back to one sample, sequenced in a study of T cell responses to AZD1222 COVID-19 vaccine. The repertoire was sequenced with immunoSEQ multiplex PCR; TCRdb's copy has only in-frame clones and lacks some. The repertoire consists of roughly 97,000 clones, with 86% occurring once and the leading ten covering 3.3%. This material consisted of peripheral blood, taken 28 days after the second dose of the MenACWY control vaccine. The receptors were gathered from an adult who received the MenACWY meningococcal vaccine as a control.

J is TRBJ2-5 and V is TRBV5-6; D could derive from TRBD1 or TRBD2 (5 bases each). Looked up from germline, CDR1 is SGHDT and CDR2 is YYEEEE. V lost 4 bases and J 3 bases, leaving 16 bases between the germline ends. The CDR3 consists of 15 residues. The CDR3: CASSLPGAGEETQYF. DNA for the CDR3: TGTGCCAGCAGCCTCCCCGGGGCAGGAGAAGAGACCCAGTACTTC.

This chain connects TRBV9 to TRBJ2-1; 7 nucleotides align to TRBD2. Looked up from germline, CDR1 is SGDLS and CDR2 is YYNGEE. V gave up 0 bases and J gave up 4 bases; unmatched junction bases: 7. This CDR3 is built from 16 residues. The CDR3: CASSVDLASGYNEQFF. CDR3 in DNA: TGTGCCAGCAGCGTAGATCTGGCTAGCGGTTACAATGAGCAGTTCTTC.

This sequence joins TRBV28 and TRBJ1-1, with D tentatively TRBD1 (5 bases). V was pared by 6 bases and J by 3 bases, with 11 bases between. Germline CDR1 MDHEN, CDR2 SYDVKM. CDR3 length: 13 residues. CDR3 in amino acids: CASRWDSDTEAFF. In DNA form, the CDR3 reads TGTGCCAGCAGGTGGGACTCGGACACTGAAGCTTTCTTT. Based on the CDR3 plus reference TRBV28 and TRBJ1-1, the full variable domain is DVKVTQSSRYLVKRTGEKVFLECVQDMDHENMFWYRQDPGLGLRLIYFSYDVKMKEKGDIPEGYSVSREKKERFSLILESASTNQTSMYLCASRWDSDTEAFFGQGTRLTVV.

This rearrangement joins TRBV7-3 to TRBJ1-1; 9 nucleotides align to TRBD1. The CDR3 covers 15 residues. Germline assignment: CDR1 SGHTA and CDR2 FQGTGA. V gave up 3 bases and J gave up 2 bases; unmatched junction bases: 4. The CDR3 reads CASSFTGGLNTEAFF. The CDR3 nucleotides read TGTGCCAGCAGCTTTACAGGGGGCCTCAACACTGAAGCTTTCTTT.

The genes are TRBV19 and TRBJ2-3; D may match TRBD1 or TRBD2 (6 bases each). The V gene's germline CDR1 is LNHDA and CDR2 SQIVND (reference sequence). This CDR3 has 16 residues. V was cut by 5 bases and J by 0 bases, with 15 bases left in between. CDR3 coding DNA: TGTGCCAGTAGTGGCGCGGGACACCCGAGCACAGATACGCAGTATTTT. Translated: CASSGAGHPSTDTQYF. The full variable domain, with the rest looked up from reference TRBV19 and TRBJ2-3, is DGGITQSPKYLFRKEGQNVTLSCEQNLNHDAMYWYRQDPGQGLRLIYYSQIVNDFQKGDIAEGYSVSREKKESFPLTVTSAQKNPTAFYLCASSGAGHPSTDTQYFGPGTRLTVL.

DNA for the CDR3: TGTGCCAGCTCACCACCGGGGTCCGTGACAGGGGACACTGAAGCTTTCTTT. This gives the protein CASSPPGSVTGDTEAFF. The rearrangement uses TRBV18 and TRBJ1-1, with 8 bases that match TRBD1. Per germline, CDR1 KGHSH and CDR2 LQKENI. With V trimmed by 0 bases and J by 3 bases, 9 bases remained unmatched. This CDR3 has 17 amino acids.

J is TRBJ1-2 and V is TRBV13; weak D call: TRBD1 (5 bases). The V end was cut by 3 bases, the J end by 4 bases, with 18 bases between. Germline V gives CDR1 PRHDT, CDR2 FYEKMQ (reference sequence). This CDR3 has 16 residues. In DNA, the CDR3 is TGTGCCAGCAGCTTCGGGGGGGGGAGGGGATCCTATGGCTACACCTTC. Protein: CASSFGGGRGSYGYTF.

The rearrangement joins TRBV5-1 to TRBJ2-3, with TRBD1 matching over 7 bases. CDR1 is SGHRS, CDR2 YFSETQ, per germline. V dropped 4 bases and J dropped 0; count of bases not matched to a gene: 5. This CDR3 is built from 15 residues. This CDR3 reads CASSLVGQSTDTQYF. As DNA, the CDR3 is TGCGCCAGCAGCCTGGTGGGACAGAGCACAGATACGCAGTATTTT.

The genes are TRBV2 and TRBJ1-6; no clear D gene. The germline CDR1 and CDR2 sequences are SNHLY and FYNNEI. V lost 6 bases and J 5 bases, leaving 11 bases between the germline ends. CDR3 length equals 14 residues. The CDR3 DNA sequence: TGTGCCAGCAGAGTCAGGCCGAATAATTCACCCCTCCACTTT. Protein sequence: CASRVRPNNSPLHF.

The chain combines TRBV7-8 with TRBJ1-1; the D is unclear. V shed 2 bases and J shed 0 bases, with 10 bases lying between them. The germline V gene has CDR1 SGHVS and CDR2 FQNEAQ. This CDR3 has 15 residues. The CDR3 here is CASSLWSSLNTEAFF. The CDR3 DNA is TGTGCCAGCAGCTTATGGAGCAGTCTGAACACTGAAGCTTTCTTT. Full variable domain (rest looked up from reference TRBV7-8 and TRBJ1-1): GAGVSQSPRYKVAKRGQDVALRCDPISGHVSLFWYQQALGQGPEFLTYFQNEAQLDKSGLPSDRFFAERPEGSVSTLKIQRTQQEDSAVYLCASSLWSSLNTEAFFGQGTRLTVV.

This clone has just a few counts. The CDR3 nucleotides are TGTGCCAGCAAGACAGGGCTCTATGGCTACACCTTC. Translating gives CASKTGLYGYTF. The rearrangement uses TRBV9 and TRBJ1-2; 7 positions match TRBD1. Germline CDR1 and CDR2: SGDLS and YYNGEE. The CDR3 spans 12 residues. J gave up 4 bases and V 6 bases, and 3 bases lay outside the gene matches.

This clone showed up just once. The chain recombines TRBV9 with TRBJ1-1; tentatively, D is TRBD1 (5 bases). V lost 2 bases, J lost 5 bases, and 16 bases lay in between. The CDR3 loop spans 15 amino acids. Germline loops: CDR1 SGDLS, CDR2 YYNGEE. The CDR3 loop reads CASSVSSGRGTEAFF. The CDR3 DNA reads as TGTGCCAGCAGCGTCTCCTCAGGGAGAGGGACTGAAGCTTTCTTT.

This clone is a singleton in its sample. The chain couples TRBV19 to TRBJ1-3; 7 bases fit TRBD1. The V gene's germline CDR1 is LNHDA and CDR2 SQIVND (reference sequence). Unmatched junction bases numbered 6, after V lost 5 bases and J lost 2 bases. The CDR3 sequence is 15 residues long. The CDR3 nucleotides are TGTGCCAGTAGTTTTCGGGGGACAGCTGGAAACACCATATATTTT. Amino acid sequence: CASSFRGTAGNTIYF.